Listed below are T cell receptor beta chains from one sample, sequenced in a study of cytomegalovirus exposure and HLA in healthy donors. The table came from immunoSEQ multiplex PCR; TCRdb's copy has only in-frame clones and leaves some out. The sample records about 130,000 clones, 80% being singletons. Sequencing used PBMCs. The source is a male donor in good health and CMV-seronegative. The CDR3 runs from the conserved cysteine through the conserved F or W. D genes are given only for firm matches. Not all rows give a size; the values are once, few, many and, for expanded clones, a class.

few,TRBV27,TRBD1,TRBJ1-1,TGTGCCAGCAGTCTACGAGACAGGGGGAACACTGAAGCTTTCTTT,CASSLRDRGNTEAFF
few,TRBV30,NA,TRBJ1-2,TGTGCCTGCCGACTAGGTCCTGGCTACACCTTC,CACRLGPGYTF
NA,TRBV27,NA,TRBJ1-1,TGTGCCAGCACCCCATGGGGACAGAACACTGAAGCTTTCTTT,CASTPWGQNTEAFF
NA,TRBV7-9,TRBD2,TRBJ2-2,TGTTCCAGCAGCCTCCGGACTAGCGGGAGATACACCGGGGAGCTGTTTTTT,CSSSLRTSGRYTGELFF
NA,TRBV9,TRBD1,TRBJ1-3,TGTGCCAGCAGCGCCATGACAGGGGCTGGAAACACCATATATTTT,CASSAMTGAGNTIYF
NA,TRBV14,NA,TRBJ2-3,TGTGCCAGCAACACCGGGACAAGACTCACAGATACGCAGTATTTT,CASNTGTRLTDTQYF
NA,TRBV15,TRBD1,TRBJ1-3,TGTGCCACCAGCAGAGAGGACAGGGGGGGCGGTTTCGACACCATATATTTT,CATSREDRGGGFDTIYF
NA,TRBV2,NA,TRBJ2-2,TGTGCCACCCTTCCTACAGGGATGGACACCGGGGAGCTGTTTTTT,CATLPTGMDTGELFF
few,TRBV2,TRBD1,TRBJ2-7,TGTGCCAGCAACGAGGACAGGGTCGACGAGCAGTACTTC,CASNEDRVDEQYF
NA,TRBV5-3,NA,TRBJ2-7,TGTGCCAGAACTAACCGGGACTGCTCCTACGAGCAGTACTTC,CARTNRDCSYEQYF
NA,TRBV7-2,NA,TRBJ1-1,TGTGCCAGCAGGACGACAGCGGGGCTCACTGAAGCTTTCTTT,CASRTTAGLTEAFF
NA,TRBV5-4,NA,TRBJ1-5,TGTGCCAGCAGCTTCGGGGGACAGCCCCAGCATTTT,CASSFGGQPQHF
few,TRBV7-9,TRBD1,TRBJ1-5,TGTGCCAGCAGTCCCGGGGGACAGGGGACCAATCAGCCCCAGCATTTT,CASSPGGQGTNQPQHF
few,TRBV7-9,NA,TRBJ2-7,TGTGCCAGCAGCGCCACAGGGAACTTGGGGGAGCAGTACTTC,CASSATGNLGEQYF
NA,TRBV5-6,TRBD1,TRBJ2-7,TGTGCCAGCAGCCTCGACAGGGCCGCCTACGAGCAGTACTTC,CASSLDRAAYEQYF
NA,TRBV9,NA,TRBJ2-1,TGTGCCAGCAGCGTAGAAGGACTCTCCGATGAGCAGTTCTTC,CASSVEGLSDEQFF
few,TRBV6-4,TRBD1,TRBJ2-1,TGTGCCAGCAGTGACGATCGGACAGGAGGCAATGAGCAGTTCTTC,CASSDDRTGGNEQFF
NA,TRBV5-1,NA,TRBJ2-7,TGCGCCAGCAGCCTTGGAGGAGGGTCCTACGAGCAGTACTTC,CASSLGGGSYEQYF
NA,TRBV13,TRBD1,TRBJ2-7,TGTGCCAGCAGCCTCGGACAGGGGGCGGGTGAGCAGTACTTC,CASSLGQGAGEQYF
NA,TRBV6-6,NA,TRBJ1-4,TGTGCCAGCAGTTACTCTTCCGGCAGGGCTATTGAAAAACTGTTTTTT,CASSYSSGRAIEKLFF
NA,TRBV7-9,TRBD1,TRBJ2-4,TGTGCCAGCAGCCATACCCGCCGGGCAGGGGGAAAAAACATTCAGTACTTC,CASSHTRRAGGKNIQYF
NA,TRBV18,NA,TRBJ2-6,TGTGCCAGCTCACGTGAGACTGGGGCCAACGGCCTGACTTTC,CASSRETGANGLTF
once,TRBV7-9,NA,TRBJ2-2,TGTGCCAGCAGCCCGGACAGAATCACCGGGGAGCTGTTTTTT,CASSPDRITGELFF
NA,TRBV5-1,TRBD2,TRBJ2-1,TGCGCCAGCAGAGAAGCTAGCGGGAGTTATCATGAGCAGTTCTTC,CASREASGSYHEQFF
few,TRBV9,NA,TRBJ1-5,TGTGCCAGCAGCCCGGGACATCTAAATCAGCCCCAGCATTTT,CASSPGHLNQPQHF
NA,TRBV5-6,TRBD1,TRBJ1-1,TGTGCCAGCAGCTTCGACAGGGGATTGAACACTGAAGCTTTCTTT,CASSFDRGLNTEAFF
NA,TRBV7-3,NA,TRBJ2-5,TGTGCCAGCAGCTTAAGTGCAATTGGCGAGACCCAGTACTTC,CASSLSAIGETQYF
NA,TRBV4-2,TRBD2,TRBJ2-4,TGTGCCAGCAGCCAATCCGTTCTAGCGGAGCTAGCCAAAAACATTCAGTACTTC,CASSQSVLAELAKNIQYF